The 21 T cell receptor beta chains given below trace back to one sample, sequenced in a study of blood T cell repertoires in COVID-19. Profiled with immunoSEQ multiplex PCR; TCRdb holds only in-frame clones, not every one. The sample includes about 480,000 clones, roughly 87% seen only once; the top ten take under 2%. The sample taken for sequencing was PBMCs or T cells enriched from blood (not recorded which). The receptors derive from a woman under 30 with acute COVID-19.

V gene TRBV28 combines with J gene TRBJ1-6, with D perhaps matching TRBD1 (5 bases). This CDR3 comprises 15 residues. The V and J ends lost 7 bases and 3 bases respectively, with 13 bases between them. Germline V gene lookup returns CDR1 MDHEN and CDR2 SYDVKM. The CDR3: CASIREVSYNSPLHF. The CDR3 DNA reads TGTGCCAGCATCAGGGAGGTTAGCTATAATTCACCCCTCCACTTT.

CDR3 bases: TGTGCCAGCAGCCCCCGCGGAATGACAGGGGGTGTGGAGCAGTACTTC. It translates to CASSPRGMTGGVEQYF. The chain has TRBV7-9 and TRBJ2-7; 9 bases match TRBD1. From germline, CDR1 is SEHNR and CDR2 FQNEAQ (reference sequence). J was trimmed by 7 bases and V by 5 bases; bases with no gene match: 15. The CDR3 has 16 residues.

This clone was seen a few times. Other DNA sequences within the sample encode an identical CDR3. The rearrangement joins TRBV5-1 to TRBJ2-7; 7 bases map to TRBD1. CDR3 length: 14 residues. The J segment lost 2 bases and the V segment lost 0 bases, leaving 2 bases of the junction unmatched. Per germline, CDR1 SGHRS and CDR2 YFSETQ. The CDR3 loop reads CASSLDQGAYEQYF. DNA of the CDR3: TGCGCCAGCAGCTTGGATCAGGGGGCCTACGAGCAGTACTTC.

V and J are TRBV11-3 and TRBJ1-1; 7 bases line up with TRBD1. Germline V gene data show CDR1 as SGHNT and CDR2 as YENEEA. The CDR3 extends over 12 amino acids. The J segment lost 1 base and the V segment lost 8 bases, leaving 1 base of the junction unmatched. The CDR3 DNA reads as TGTGCCAGCCAGGGGGAGAACACTGAAGCTTTCTTT. Translating it yields CASQGENTEAFF.

The CDR3 is CATSRPGFAETQYF. The CDR3, as DNA: TGTGCCACCAGCAGACCAGGGTTTGCGGAGACCCAGTACTTC. The rearrangement links TRBV15 to TRBJ2-5; D is possibly TRBD1 (5 bases). This CDR3 is 14 amino acids long. The V end was cut by 2 bases, the J end by 5 bases, with 12 bases between. Germline CDR1 is LNHNV and CDR2 is YYDKDF (reference sequence).

J is TRBJ1-1 and V is TRBV7-9; 7 bases map to TRBD1. The junction had 10 bases not matched to a gene; V was cut back by 5 bases and J by 1 base. The CDR3 consists of 16 residues. CDR1 and CDR2 (germline): SEHNR, FQNEAQ (reference sequence). The CDR3 DNA sequence: TGTGCCAGCAGCCCTTACAGGGGAGGTGGGAACACTGAAGCTTTCTTT. This gives the protein CASSPYRGGGNTEAFF.

The chain combines TRBV28 with TRBJ2-7, with TRBD2 identical over 9 bases. CDR3 size: 10 residues. The germline CDR1 and CDR2 sequences are MDHEN and SYDVKM. CDR3 nucleotide sequence: TGTGCAAGCGGGGGGTACGAGCAGTACTTC. Encoded protein: CASGGYEQYF.

This rearrangement joins TRBV3-1 (or the pseudogene TRBV3-2) to TRBJ2-1, with D perhaps matching TRBD2 (6 bases). Per germline, CDR1 LGHDT and CDR2 YNNKEL (reference sequence). Trimming removed 4 bases from V and 5 bases from J, with 15 bases in between. The CDR3 totals 15 residues. For the CDR3, the DNA is TGTGCCAGCAGCCGAAGAGGGGCGGGAAACAATGAGCAGTTCTTC. Its translation is CASSRRGAGNNEQFF.

The chain combines TRBV18 with TRBJ2-3; TRBD1 aligns across 8 bases. V lost 5 bases, J lost 15 bases, and 13 bases stayed unmatched. CDR3 length: 13 amino acids. From germline, CDR1 is KGHSH and CDR2 LQKENI. Here the CDR3 DNA reads TGTGCCAGCTCATCCTCGACAGGGGAGAGAGTCTATTTT. This encodes CASSSSTGERVYF. The full variable domain, completed using reference TRBV18 and TRBJ2-3, is NAGVMQNPRHLVRRRGQEARLRCSPMKGHSHVYWYRQLPEEGLKFMVYLQKENIIDESGMPKERFSAEFPKEGPSILRIQQVVRGDSAAYFCASSSSTGERVYFGPGTRLTVL.

V gene TRBV7-2 combines with J gene TRBJ1-1, with D possibly matching TRBD1 (5 bases). Germline CDR1 reads SGHTA; CDR2 reads FQGNSA. V was trimmed by 1 base and J by 6 bases, leaving 12 bases between them. The CDR3 spans 14 residues. CDR3 protein: CASSLGLRGAEAFF. DNA for the CDR3: TGTGCCAGCAGCTTAGGGTTAAGGGGTGCTGAAGCTTTCTTT.

The chain links TRBV5-1 to TRBJ2-7; D is possibly TRBD1 (5 bases). Germline assignment: CDR1 SGHRS and CDR2 YFSETQ. The CDR3 runs 17 residues. The V and J ends lost 1 base and 3 bases respectively, with 20 bases between them. This chain's CDR3 is CASSLYLRGRAIYEQYF. DNA of the CDR3: TGCGCCAGCAGCTTGTATTTGCGCGGCAGGGCGATCTACGAGCAGTACTTC.

This chain uses TRBV5-1 with TRBJ1-2; D remains ambiguous. Germline V gives CDR1 SGHRS, CDR2 YFSETQ. The CDR3 is made up of 13 amino acids. The V end lost 1 base, the J end lost 6 bases, and 10 bases lay between the germline ends. CDR3 residues: CASSLNSDHGYTF. DNA of the CDR3: TGCGCCAGCAGCTTGAACAGTGACCATGGCTACACCTTC.

The chain recombines TRBV7-9 with TRBJ2-2; TRBD1 agrees at 9 bases. The V gene end was trimmed by 6 bases and the J gene end by 7 bases; junction bases not matched to a gene: 6. Looked up from germline, CDR1 is SEHNR and CDR2 is FQNEAQ (reference sequence). The CDR3 is made up of 14 amino acids. For the CDR3, the DNA is TGTGCCAGCAGTTGGGACAGGGCGAACGGGGAGCTGTTTTTT. Its translation: CASSWDRANGELFF. Full variable domain (outside the CDR3, taken from reference TRBV7-9 and TRBJ2-2): DTGVSQNPRHKITKRGQNVTFRCDPISEHNRLYWYRQTLGQGPEFLTYFQNEAQLEKSRLLSDRFSAERPKGSFSTLEIQRTEQGDSAMYLCASSWDRANGELFFGEGSRLTVL.

For this clone: Other DNA sequences of this sample code for an identical CDR3. The genes are TRBV12-3 or TRBV12-4 and TRBJ2-7; D is perhaps TRBD1 (5 bases). The CDR3 covers 12 residues. The V and J ends lost 6 bases and 3 bases respectively, with 9 bases between them. CDR3 sequence reads: CASSPQGYEQYF. In nucleotides, the CDR3 is TGTGCCAGCAGCCCCCAGGGCTACGAGCAGTACTTC.

The chain is built from TRBV29-1 and TRBJ1-5; a possible D gene is TRBD1 (6 bases). Germline V gene data show CDR1 as SQVTM and CDR2 as ANQGSEA. The CDR3 extends over 12 amino acids. V gave up 5 bases and J gave up 7 bases, with 12 bases separating them. As DNA, the CDR3 is TGCAGCGTTCGAGGGGGTGGCCAGCCCCAGCATTTT. Translating gives CSVRGGGQPQHF. Using reference TRBV29-1 and TRBJ1-5 for the parts outside the CDR3, the full variable domain is SAVISQKPSRDICQRGTSLTIQCQVDSQVTMMFWYRQQPGQSLTLIATANQGSEATYESGFVIDKFPISRPNLTFSTLTVSNMSPEDSSIYLCSVRGGGQPQHFGDGTRLSIL.

The J gene is TRBJ2-5, the V gene TRBV5-1, with 10 bases matching TRBD1. Germline-derived CDR1 and CDR2 are SGHRS and YFSETQ. The CDR3 consists of 18 residues. V trimming: 3 bases; J trimming: 5 bases; junction bases outside the gene matches: 16. CDR3 DNA: TGCGCCAGCAGCTCGCAACCGGCCGGGACAGGGGATTTGGAGACCCAGTACTTC. It yields the protein CASSSQPAGTGDLETQYF.

The chain links TRBV7-2 to TRBJ2-5, with D maybe TRBD2 (5 bases). This CDR3 comprises 15 residues. Germline CDR1 reads SGHTA; CDR2 reads FQGNSA. V was clipped by 5 bases and J by 7 bases, with 20 bases between them. For the CDR3, the DNA is TGTGCCAGCAGCCCCCGGCACCCTCAAGGAGGGACCCAGTACTTC. Its translation is CASSPRHPQGGTQYF.

This clone was picked up one time. The gene calls are TRBV7-9 and TRBJ1-4; the match to TRBD1 covers 7 bases. Germline CDR1 is SEHNR and CDR2 is FQNEAQ (reference sequence). Germline trimming cut 5 bases from V and 8 bases from J; bases unmatched to any gene: 5. This CDR3 is 13 amino acids long. Written as DNA, the CDR3 is TGTGCCAGCAGCAAAGGGACAGAAGAAAAACTGTTTTTT. Translated, it gives CASSKGTEEKLFF.

This rearrangement joins TRBV2 to TRBJ1-6; 7 bases line up with TRBD1. The CDR3 consists of 14 residues. V lost 7 bases, J lost 8 bases, and 8 bases stayed unmatched. Germline V CDR1 and CDR2: SNHLY, FYNNEI. As DNA, the CDR3 is TGTGCCAGCACCCTCACAGGGGTAGATTCACCCCTCCACTTT. It specifies CASTLTGVDSPLHF.

This chain links TRBV24-1 with TRBJ2-3, with 10 bases lining up with TRBD2. CDR3 length: 17 amino acids. Unmatched junction bases numbered 6, after V lost 3 bases and J lost 1 base. Per the germline V gene, CDR1 is KGHDR and CDR2 is SFDVKD. CDR3 sequence (DNA): TGTGCCACCAGTGATCACACCGGGACTAGCGGCACAGATACGCAGTATTTT. As protein: CATSDHTGTSGTDTQYF.

V is TRBV6-5 and J is TRBJ1-5; 9 bases are a match to TRBD1. V lost 6 bases to trimming and J lost 4 bases; unmatched junction nucleotides: 7. Germline V gene data show CDR1 as MNHEY and CDR2 as SVGAGI. The CDR3 contains 15 residues. As DNA, the CDR3 is TGTGCCAGCAGGGATGCCGGGACAGGGAATCAGCCCCAGCATTTT. Encoded protein: CASRDAGTGNQPQHF.